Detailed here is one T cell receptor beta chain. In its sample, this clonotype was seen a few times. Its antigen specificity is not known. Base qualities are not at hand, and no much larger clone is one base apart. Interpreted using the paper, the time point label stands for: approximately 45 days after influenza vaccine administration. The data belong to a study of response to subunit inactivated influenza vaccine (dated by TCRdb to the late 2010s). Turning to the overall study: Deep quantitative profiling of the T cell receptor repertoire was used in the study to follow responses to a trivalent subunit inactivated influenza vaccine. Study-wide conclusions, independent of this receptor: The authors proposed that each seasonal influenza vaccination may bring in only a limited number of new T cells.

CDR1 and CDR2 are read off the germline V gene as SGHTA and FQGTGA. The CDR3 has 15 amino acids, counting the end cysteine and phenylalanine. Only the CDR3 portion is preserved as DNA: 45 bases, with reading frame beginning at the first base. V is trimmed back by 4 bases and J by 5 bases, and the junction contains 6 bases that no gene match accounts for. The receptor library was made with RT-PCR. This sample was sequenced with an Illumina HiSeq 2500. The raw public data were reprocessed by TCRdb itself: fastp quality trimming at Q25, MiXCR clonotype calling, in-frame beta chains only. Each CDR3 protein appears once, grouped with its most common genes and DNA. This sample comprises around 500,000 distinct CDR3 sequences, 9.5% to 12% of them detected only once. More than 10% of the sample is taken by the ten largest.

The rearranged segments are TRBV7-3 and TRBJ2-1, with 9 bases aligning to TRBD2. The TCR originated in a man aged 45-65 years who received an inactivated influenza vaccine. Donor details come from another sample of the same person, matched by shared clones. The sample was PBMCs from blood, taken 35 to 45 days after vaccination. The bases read TGTGCCAGCAGCTCCCTAGCGGGATCGAACAATGAGCAGTTCTTC. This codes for CASSSLAGSNNEQFF.